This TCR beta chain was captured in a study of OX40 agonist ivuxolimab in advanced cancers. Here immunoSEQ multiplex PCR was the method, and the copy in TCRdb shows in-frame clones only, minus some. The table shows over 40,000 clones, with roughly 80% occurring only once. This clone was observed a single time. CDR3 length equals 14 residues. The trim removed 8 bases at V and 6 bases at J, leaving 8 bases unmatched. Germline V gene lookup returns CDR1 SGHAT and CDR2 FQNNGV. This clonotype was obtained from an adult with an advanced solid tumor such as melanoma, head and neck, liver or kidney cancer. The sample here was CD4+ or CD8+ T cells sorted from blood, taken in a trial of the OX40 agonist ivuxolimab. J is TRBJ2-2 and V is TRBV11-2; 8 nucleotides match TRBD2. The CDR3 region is CASHPRGVSGELFF. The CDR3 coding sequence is TGTGCCAGCCACCCGCGGGGGGTATCCGGGGAGCTGTTTTTT.